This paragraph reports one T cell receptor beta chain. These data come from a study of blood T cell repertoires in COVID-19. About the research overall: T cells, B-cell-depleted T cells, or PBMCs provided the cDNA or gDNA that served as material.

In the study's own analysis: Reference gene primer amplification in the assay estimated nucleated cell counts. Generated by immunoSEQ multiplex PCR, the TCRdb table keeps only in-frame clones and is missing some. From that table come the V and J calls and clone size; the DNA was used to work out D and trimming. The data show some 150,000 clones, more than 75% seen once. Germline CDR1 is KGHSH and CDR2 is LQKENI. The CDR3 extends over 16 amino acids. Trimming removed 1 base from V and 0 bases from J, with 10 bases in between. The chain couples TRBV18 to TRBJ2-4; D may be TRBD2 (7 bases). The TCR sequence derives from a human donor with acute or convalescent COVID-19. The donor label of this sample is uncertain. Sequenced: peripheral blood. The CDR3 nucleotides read TGTGCCAGCTCACCACAAGGGGGGGGAGCCAAAAACATTCAGTACTTC. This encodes CASSPQGGGAKNIQYF.